Listed below are T cell receptor beta chains from one sample, sequenced in a study of shared clonotypes between healthy human individuals. Data came from immunoSEQ multiplex PCR; TCRdb stores just in-frame clones and leaves some out. The data show roughly 1,100,000 clones, with under 80% seen just once and roughly 1.4% held by the top ten. Sequencing was performed on memory CD4+ T cells sorted from blood. The origin of the receptors is a man aged 18 to 30 in good health. Both conserved end residues are trimmed from each CDR3. The order of the fields is V gene, clone size, CDR3 length, J gene, CDR3 protein. Rows may omit the clone size; those that give it use once, few, many or a size class.

v_gene: TRBV4-1; abundance: NA; len: 13; j_gene: TRBJ2-7; CDR3aa: ASSQDRTSSYEQY
v_gene: TRBV11-1; abundance: NA; len: 12; j_gene: TRBJ1-6; CDR3aa: ASREGTGNSPLH
v_gene: TRBV5-1; abundance: NA; len: 17; j_gene: TRBJ2-6; CDR3aa: ASSAPLGTVYSGANVLT
v_gene: TRBV27; abundance: NA; len: 13; j_gene: TRBJ2-5; CDR3aa: ASSLDTSAGETQY
v_gene: TRBV27; abundance: NA; len: 11; j_gene: TRBJ1-1; CDR3aa: ASSRTGFNEAF
v_gene: TRBV28; abundance: NA; len: 11; j_gene: TRBJ2-7; CDR3aa: ASRGSPGSEQY
v_gene: TRBV7-2; abundance: NA; len: 13; j_gene: TRBJ2-7; CDR3aa: ASSPSGRSSYEQY
v_gene: TRBV25-1; abundance: NA; len: 14; j_gene: TRBJ2-5; CDR3aa: ASSDFTTHGGGTQY
v_gene: TRBV6-5; abundance: NA; len: 14; j_gene: TRBJ1-5; CDR3aa: ASSSRDSLTNQPQH
v_gene: TRBV28; abundance: NA; len: 12; j_gene: TRBJ1-4; CDR3aa: ASRTDRGREKLF
v_gene: TRBV27; abundance: many; len: 11; j_gene: TRBJ1-2; CDR3aa: ASSFSGNYGYT
v_gene: TRBV5-1; abundance: NA; len: 14; j_gene: TRBJ1-1; CDR3aa: ASSLGGGRSNTEAF
v_gene: TRBV4-1; abundance: once; len: 14; j_gene: TRBJ2-3; CDR3aa: ASSHIDRGSTDTQY
v_gene: TRBV6-1; abundance: NA; len: 12; j_gene: TRBJ1-2; CDR3aa: ASSETGQGMGYT
v_gene: TRBV5-4; abundance: NA; len: 10; j_gene: TRBJ1-1; CDR3aa: ASSSGPGKAF
v_gene: TRBV5-6; abundance: NA; len: 10; j_gene: TRBJ1-1; CDR3aa: ASSIQVYEAF
v_gene: TRBV5-4; abundance: NA; len: 14; j_gene: TRBJ1-3; CDR3aa: ASSLGVPISGNTIY
v_gene: TRBV10-3; abundance: NA; len: 11; j_gene: TRBJ1-1; CDR3aa: AIRGGDSTEAF
v_gene: TRBV4-1; abundance: few; len: 17; j_gene: TRBJ2-6; CDR3aa: ASSQGVRGTLAGANVLT
v_gene: TRBV30; abundance: few; len: 11; j_gene: TRBJ2-7; CDR3aa: AWSRDRGYEQY
v_gene: TRBV10-3; abundance: NA; len: 13; j_gene: TRBJ2-3; CDR3aa: AISAGVGDTDTQY
v_gene: TRBV11-3; abundance: NA; len: 14; j_gene: TRBJ2-6; CDR3aa: ASSFLVVAGANVLT
v_gene: TRBV27; abundance: NA; len: 11; j_gene: TRBJ1-1; CDR3aa: ASVSVLNTEAF
v_gene: TRBV2; abundance: NA; len: 13; j_gene: TRBJ2-1; CDR3aa: ASSLGGGSYNEQF
v_gene: TRBV9; abundance: NA; len: 13; j_gene: TRBJ1-2; CDR3aa: ASSATGSPNYGYT
v_gene: TRBV6-4; abundance: NA; len: 9; j_gene: TRBJ2-3; CDR3aa: ASSGGGTQY
v_gene: TRBV11-2; abundance: NA; len: 10; j_gene: TRBJ2-7; CDR3aa: ASSLISAEQY
v_gene: TRBV7-8; abundance: NA; len: 12; j_gene: TRBJ2-5; CDR3aa: ASSPRSFQETQY
v_gene: TRBV29-1; abundance: NA; len: 11; j_gene: TRBJ1-2; CDR3aa: SVTGTINYGYT
v_gene: TRBV6-6; abundance: NA; len: 13; j_gene: TRBJ1-1; CDR3aa: ASTSRSRGGTEAF
v_gene: TRBV4-1; abundance: NA; len: 11; j_gene: TRBJ2-1; CDR3aa: ASSQVRDPVRF
v_gene: TRBV7-2; abundance: few; len: 14; j_gene: TRBJ2-4; CDR3aa: ASSRQGASGKNIQY
v_gene: TRBV18; abundance: NA; len: 13; j_gene: TRBJ2-4; CDR3aa: ASSPREYDKNIQY
v_gene: TRBV2; abundance: NA; len: 13; j_gene: TRBJ1-6; CDR3aa: ASSVSRVYNSPLH
v_gene: TRBV11-3; abundance: NA; len: 11; j_gene: TRBJ2-7; CDR3aa: ASSSRQGYEQY
v_gene: TRBV9; abundance: NA; len: 11; j_gene: TRBJ1-2; CDR3aa: ASSPSVDYGYT
v_gene: TRBV7-2; abundance: NA; len: 13; j_gene: TRBJ1-5; CDR3aa: ASSFTGYSNQPQH
v_gene: TRBV21-1; abundance: NA; len: 12; j_gene: TRBJ1-5; CDR3aa: ASSSGRGYQPQH
v_gene: TRBV20-1; abundance: NA; len: 9; j_gene: TRBJ1-2; CDR3aa: SARGTAGYT
v_gene: TRBV15; abundance: NA; len: 14; j_gene: TRBJ1-5; CDR3aa: ATSRVAGDGNQPQH
v_gene: TRBV7-9; abundance: NA; len: 12; j_gene: TRBJ2-3; CDR3aa: ASSLTSSTDTQY
v_gene: TRBV5-1; abundance: NA; len: 11; j_gene: TRBJ1-2; CDR3aa: ASSLEGQYGYT